The next 15 T cell receptor beta chains were all read from a single sample in a study of PD-1 blockade in classical Hodgkin lymphoma (dated by TCRdb to between 2020 and 2021). The library was obtained by the immunoSEQ multiplex PCR assay. Imported from immuneACCESS, the table was reduced by TCRdb to in-frame sequences with V and J called. These copies leave out some clones; in studies compared against another copy, an unresolved V gene accounts for under half, and the cause of the remainder is not known. The sample has about 100,000 clones on record, 80% to 90% of them singletons. The ten largest clones take up just under 20% of the sample. In the paper's terms, the time point label means: cycle 2 day 1 (C2D1) of nivolumab. Every trial patient had relapsed following autologous stem cell transplantation, and prior brentuximab vedotin exposure was what differed among cohorts A, B and C. Sequenced material: peripheral blood mononuclear cells (PBMCs), taken before the second cycle of nivolumab. The receptors stem from a human donor with classical Hodgkin lymphoma.

This rearrangement joins TRBV12-5 to TRBJ2-7, with TRBD2 as a possible D gene (6 bases). CDR1 is LGHNT, CDR2 FRNRAP, per germline. The CDR3 runs to 14 residues. The V end was cut by 2 bases, the J end by 2 bases, with 10 bases between. The CDR3 sequence: CASGLPGVPYEQYF. The CDR3 DNA is TGTGCTAGTGGTTTGCCGGGAGTCCCCTACGAGCAGTACTTC.

CDR3 loop: CASSKLGSGDEKLFF. DNA for the CDR3: TGTGCCAGCAGCAAACTCGGTTCAGGGGATGAAAAACTGTTTTTT. This chain links TRBV6-5 with TRBJ1-4; D might be TRBD1 (6 bases). V was cut by 6 bases and J by 6 bases, with 17 bases left in between. CDR1 and CDR2 from the germline V gene are MNHEY and SVGAGI. The CDR3 is 15 residues long.

The chain links TRBV28 to TRBJ1-3; TRBD1 might be the D (5 bases). The length of the CDR3 is 17 residues. Trimming took 1 base from V and 2 from J, leaving 15 bases between them. Germline-derived CDR1 and CDR2 are MDHEN and SYDVKM. CDR3 region: CASSLLGGGRTGNTIYF. The DNA for the CDR3 is TGTGCCAGCAGTTTATTGGGCGGGGGTAGGACTGGAAACACCATATATTTT.

The rearrangement joins TRBV6-5 to TRBJ2-5; a weak D match, TRBD2 (5 bases). Germline CDR1 reads MNHEY; CDR2 reads SVGAGI. Trimming shortened V by 0 bases and J by 1 base, and 12 bases separated the two germline ends. There are 16 residues in the CDR3. The CDR3 bases are TGTGCCAGCAGTTACTCCCGGAGGTCGGGCCAAGAGACCCAGTACTTC. Protein: CASSYSRRSGQETQYF.

The rearrangement uses TRBV4-3 and TRBJ2-7, with D perhaps TRBD1 (6 bases). With 0 bases removed from V and 5 bases from J, the gap between germline ends came to 8 bases. The germline CDR1 and CDR2 sequences are LGHNA and YSLEER. The CDR3 spans 13 residues. The CDR3, as DNA: TGCGCCAGCAGCCAAGATCCAGGGGACGAGCAGTACTTC. The encoded protein is CASSQDPGDEQYF.

J is TRBJ1-2 and V is TRBV7-9; TRBD1 aligns across 10 bases. The CDR3 contains 17 residues. From germline, CDR1 is SEHNR and CDR2 FQNEAQ (reference sequence). V lost 5 bases to trimming and J lost 4 bases; unmatched junction nucleotides: 13. The DNA of the CDR3 is TGTGCCAGCAGCAGACAGGGGGCGCAGGGAATACTCTATGGCTACACCTTC. Residues: CASSRQGAQGILYGYTF.

Only one count was recorded for this clone. The chain has TRBV5-1 and TRBJ2-1; 12 bases are a match to TRBD2. The CDR3 has 16 amino acids. CDR1 and CDR2 from the germline V gene are SGHRS and YFSETQ. The ends lost 0 bases at V and 6 bases at J; junction bases unmatched: 4. Written as DNA, the CDR3 is TGCGCCAGCAGCTTGGTGCCTAGCGGGAGGGCCAATGAGCAGTTCTTC. It specifies CASSLVPSGRANEQFF.

In DNA form, the CDR3 reads TGTGCCAGCGGAAGATGGGGCTCGACTAAATACACCGGGGAGCTGTTTTTT. Translating gives CASGRWGSTKYTGELFF. The chain carries TRBV27 and TRBJ2-2; possibly TRBD1 or TRBD2 for D (5 bases each). Trimming pared 8 bases from V and 3 bases from J, leaving 22 bases between. CDR1 is MNHEY and CDR2 is SMNVEV in the germline V gene (reference sequence). This CDR3 region has 17 residues.

This sequence joins TRBV4-3 and TRBJ1-2; 7 bases line up with TRBD1. The CDR3 is 14 amino acids. V shed 1 base and J 5 bases; nucleotides not matched to a gene: 4. Germline values: CDR1 LGHNA, CDR2 YSLEER. The CDR3 region is CASSQGGRGYGYTF. The CDR3 region has the DNA TGCGCCAGCAGCCAAGGGGGCAGGGGGTATGGCTACACCTTC.

The CDR3 bases are TGTGCCAGCAGTTCCCAGTTTAGCGGGAGGCCCTCCTACGAGCAGTACTTC. The encoded protein is CASSSQFSGRPSYEQYF. V usage is TRBV28 and J usage is TRBJ2-7, with 10 nucleotides matching TRBD2. Per the germline V gene, CDR1 is MDHEN and CDR2 is SYDVKM. Trimming at V came to 4 bases and at J to 0 bases, leaving 9 bases not matched to a gene. The CDR3 loop spans 17 amino acids.

The chain carries TRBV7-2 and TRBJ1-2, with D maybe TRBD1 (5 bases). Trimming took 1 base from V and 8 from J, leaving 8 bases between them. Germline V gene sequence: CDR1 SGHTA, CDR2 FQGNSA. The CDR3 length is 12 residues. The CDR3 DNA reads as TGTGCCAGCAGCTTAGTGGGGGACGGCTACACCTTC. It encodes CASSLVGDGYTF. Full variable domain (remainder filled in from reference TRBV7-2 and TRBJ1-2): GAGVSQSPSNKVTEKGKDVELRCDPISGHTALYWYRQSLGQGLEFLIYFQGNSAPDKSGLPSDRFSAERTGGSVSTLTIQRTQQEDSAVYLCASSLVGDGYTFGSGTRLTVV.

The chain has TRBV20-1 and TRBJ2-3, with 7 bases lining up with TRBD2. Germline values: CDR1 DFQATT, CDR2 SNEGSKA (reference sequence). The CDR3 runs 11 residues. V gave up 3 bases and J gave up 9 bases; unmatched junction bases: 3. The CDR3 region has the DNA TGCAGTGCTAGCTCCGGGGGGACGCAGTATTTT. Its protein is CSASSGGTQYF.

Comments on this clone: Other DNA sequences in the sample encode the same CDR3. CDR3: CASSSTGDSGNTIYF. The DNA of the CDR3 is TGTGCCAGCAGTTCCACAGGTGACTCTGGAAACACCATATATTTT. This sequence joins TRBV6-5 and TRBJ1-3, with D possibly TRBD1 on 5 matching bases. The CDR3 contains 15 residues. V was cut by 4 bases and J by 0 bases, with 10 bases left in between. Per the germline V gene, CDR1 is MNHEY and CDR2 is SVGAGI.

This sequence joins TRBV5-1 and TRBJ2-1; 7 bases match TRBD2. The CDR3 extends over 15 amino acids. Germline loops: CDR1 SGHRS, CDR2 YFSETQ. The ends lost 1 base at V and 2 bases at J; junction bases unmatched: 3. The CDR3 protein is CASSLTSEAYNEQFF. The CDR3 nucleotides are TGCGCCAGCAGCTTGACTAGCGAAGCCTACAATGAGCAGTTCTTC. The full variable domain, in which reference TRBV5-1 and TRBJ2-1 provide the parts outside the CDR3, is KAGVTQTPRYLIKTRGQQVTLSCSPISGHRSVSWYQQTPGQGLQFLFEYFSETQRNKGNFPGRFSGRQFSNSRSEMNVSTLELGDSALYLCASSLTSEAYNEQFFGPGTRLTVL.

The V gene is TRBV19, the J gene TRBJ1-2, with 8 bases that match TRBD1. Germline V gives CDR1 LNHDA, CDR2 SQIVND (reference sequence). The CDR3 runs 12 residues. The trim removed 11 bases at V and 4 bases at J, leaving 6 bases unmatched. The CDR3 spells CAGRTGTYGYTF. Written as DNA, the CDR3 is TGTGCCGGTCGGACAGGGACCTATGGCTACACCTTC.